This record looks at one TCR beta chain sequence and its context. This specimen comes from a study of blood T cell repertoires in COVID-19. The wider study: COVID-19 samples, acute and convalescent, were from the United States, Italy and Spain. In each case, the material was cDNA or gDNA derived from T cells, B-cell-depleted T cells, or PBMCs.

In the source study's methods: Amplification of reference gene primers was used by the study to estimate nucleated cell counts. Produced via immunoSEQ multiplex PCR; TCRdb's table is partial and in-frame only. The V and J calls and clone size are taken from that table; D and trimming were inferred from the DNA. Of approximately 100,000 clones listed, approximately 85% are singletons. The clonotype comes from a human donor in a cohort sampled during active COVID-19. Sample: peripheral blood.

CDR3 protein: CASSVQDEGGYTF. For the CDR3, the DNA is TGTGCCAGCAGCGTTCAGGACGAGGGTGGCTACACCTTC. The chain combines TRBV9 with TRBJ1-2; D unresolved. The CDR3 consists of 13 residues. Germline V lookup: CDR1 SGDLS, CDR2 YYNGEE. Between the trimmed V and J ends, which lost 2 bases and 7 bases, there was a span of 12 bases. The complete variable domain, with remaining parts taken from reference TRBV9 and TRBJ1-2, reads DSGVTQTPKHLITATGQRVTLRCSPRSGDLSVYWYQQSLDQGLQFLIQYYNGEERAKGNILERFSAQQFPDLHSELNLSSLELGDSALYFCASSVQDEGGYTFGSGTRLTVV.